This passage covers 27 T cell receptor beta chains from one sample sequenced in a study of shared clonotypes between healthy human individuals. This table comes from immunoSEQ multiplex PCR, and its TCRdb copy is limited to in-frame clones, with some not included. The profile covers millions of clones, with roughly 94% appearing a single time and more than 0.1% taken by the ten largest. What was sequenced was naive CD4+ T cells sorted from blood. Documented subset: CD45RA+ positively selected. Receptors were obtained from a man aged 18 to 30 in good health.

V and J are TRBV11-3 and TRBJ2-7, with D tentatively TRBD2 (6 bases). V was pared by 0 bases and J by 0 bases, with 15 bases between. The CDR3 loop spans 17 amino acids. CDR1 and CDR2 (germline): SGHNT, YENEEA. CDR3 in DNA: TGTGCCAGCAGCTTAGATAAGATCGGGGGATCCTCCTACGAGCAGTACTTC. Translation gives CASSLDKIGGSSYEQYF.

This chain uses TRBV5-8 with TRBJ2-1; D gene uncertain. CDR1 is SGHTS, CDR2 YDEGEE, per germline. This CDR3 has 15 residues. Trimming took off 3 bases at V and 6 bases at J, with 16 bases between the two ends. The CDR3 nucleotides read TGTGCCAGCAGCTCCACAACCATTGGGGTCAATGAGCAGTTCTTC. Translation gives CASSSTTIGVNEQFF.

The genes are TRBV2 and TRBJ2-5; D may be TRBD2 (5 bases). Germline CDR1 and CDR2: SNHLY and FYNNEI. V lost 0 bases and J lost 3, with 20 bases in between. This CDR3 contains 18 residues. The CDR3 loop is CASSEAWDRKVAKETQYF. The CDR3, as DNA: TGTGCCAGCAGTGAAGCATGGGATAGAAAAGTAGCGAAAGAGACCCAGTACTTC.

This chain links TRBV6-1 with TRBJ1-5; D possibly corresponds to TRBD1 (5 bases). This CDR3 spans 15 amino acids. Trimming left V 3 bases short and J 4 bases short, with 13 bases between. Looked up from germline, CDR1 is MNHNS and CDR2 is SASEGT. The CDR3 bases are TGTGCCAGCAGTGACCCCAGGGCGGGAAATCAGCCCCAGCATTTT. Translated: CASSDPRAGNQPQHF.

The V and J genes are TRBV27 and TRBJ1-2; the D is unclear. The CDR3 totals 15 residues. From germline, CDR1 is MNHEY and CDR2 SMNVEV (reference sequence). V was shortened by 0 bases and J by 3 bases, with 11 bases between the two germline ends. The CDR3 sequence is CASSLSFGNHYGYTF. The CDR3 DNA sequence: TGTGCCAGCAGTTTATCGTTCGGGAATCACTATGGCTACACCTTC.

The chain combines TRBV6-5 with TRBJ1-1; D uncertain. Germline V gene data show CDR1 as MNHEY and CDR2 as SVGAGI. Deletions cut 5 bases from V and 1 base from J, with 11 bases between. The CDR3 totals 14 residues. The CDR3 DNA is TGTGCCAGCAGTCCGACCCGTGGGAACACTGAAGCTTTCTTT. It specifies CASSPTRGNTEAFF.

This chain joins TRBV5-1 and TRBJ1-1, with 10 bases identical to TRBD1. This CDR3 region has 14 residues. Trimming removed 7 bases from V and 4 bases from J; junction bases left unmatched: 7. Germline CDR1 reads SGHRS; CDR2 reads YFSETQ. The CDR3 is CASLPGQGLTEAFF. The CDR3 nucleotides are TGCGCCAGCTTACCGGGACAGGGGCTCACTGAAGCTTTCTTT. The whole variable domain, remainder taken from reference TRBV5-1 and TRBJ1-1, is KAGVTQTPRYLIKTRGQQVTLSCSPISGHRSVSWYQQTPGQGLQFLFEYFSETQRNKGNFPGRFSGRQFSNSRSEMNVSTLELGDSALYLCASLPGQGLTEAFFGQGTRLTVV.

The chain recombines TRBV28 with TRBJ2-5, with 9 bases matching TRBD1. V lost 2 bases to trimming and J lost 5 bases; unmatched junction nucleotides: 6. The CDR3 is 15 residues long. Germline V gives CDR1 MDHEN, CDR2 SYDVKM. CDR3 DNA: TGTGCCAGCAGTTTAAGTACAGGGGGCTTGGAGACCCAGTACTTC. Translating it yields CASSLSTGGLETQYF. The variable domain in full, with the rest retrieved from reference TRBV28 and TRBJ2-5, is DVKVTQSSRYLVKRTGEKVFLECVQDMDHENMFWYRQDPGLGLRLIYFSYDVKMKEKGDIPEGYSVSREKKERFSLILESASTNQTSMYLCASSLSTGGLETQYFGPGTRLLVL.

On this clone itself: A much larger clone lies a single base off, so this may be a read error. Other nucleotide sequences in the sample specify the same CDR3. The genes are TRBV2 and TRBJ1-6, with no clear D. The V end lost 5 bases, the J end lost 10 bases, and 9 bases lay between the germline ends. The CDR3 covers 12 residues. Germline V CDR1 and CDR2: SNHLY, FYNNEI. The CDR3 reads CASSYPGSPLHF. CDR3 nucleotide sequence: TGTGCCAGCAGTTACCCGGGGTCACCCCTCCACTTT.

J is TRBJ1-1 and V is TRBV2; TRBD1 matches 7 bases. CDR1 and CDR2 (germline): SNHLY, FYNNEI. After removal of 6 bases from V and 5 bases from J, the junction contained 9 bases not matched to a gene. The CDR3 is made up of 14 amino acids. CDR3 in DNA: TGTGCCAGCAGCCTACAGGGGAGGGGTACTGAAGCTTTCTTT. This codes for CASSLQGRGTEAFF.

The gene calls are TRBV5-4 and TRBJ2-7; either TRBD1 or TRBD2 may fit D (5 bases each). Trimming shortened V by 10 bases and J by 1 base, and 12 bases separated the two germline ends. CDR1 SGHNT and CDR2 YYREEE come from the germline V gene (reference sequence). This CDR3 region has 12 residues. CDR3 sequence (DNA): TGTGCCTCGGGGCACCTTTCCTACGAGCAGTACTTC. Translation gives CASGHLSYEQYF.

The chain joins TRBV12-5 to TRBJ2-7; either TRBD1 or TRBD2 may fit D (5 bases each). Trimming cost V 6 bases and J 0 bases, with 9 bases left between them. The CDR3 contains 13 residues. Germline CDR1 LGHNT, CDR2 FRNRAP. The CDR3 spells CASGRDRSYEQYF. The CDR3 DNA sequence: TGTGCTAGTGGCCGGGACCGCTCCTACGAGCAGTACTTC.

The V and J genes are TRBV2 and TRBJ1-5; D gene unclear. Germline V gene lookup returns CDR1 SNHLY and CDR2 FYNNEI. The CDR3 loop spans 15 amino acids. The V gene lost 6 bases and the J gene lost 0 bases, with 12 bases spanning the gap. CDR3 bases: TGTGCCAGCAGGGAGGACCGCGGTAGCAATCAGCCCCAGCATTTT. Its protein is CASREDRGSNQPQHF.

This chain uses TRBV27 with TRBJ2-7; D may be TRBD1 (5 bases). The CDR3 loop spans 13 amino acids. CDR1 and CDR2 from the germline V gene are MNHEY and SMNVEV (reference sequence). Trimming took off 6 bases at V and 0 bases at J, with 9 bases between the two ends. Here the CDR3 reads CASSKQVSYEQYF. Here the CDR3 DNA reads TGTGCCAGCAGCAAACAGGTCTCCTACGAGCAGTACTTC.

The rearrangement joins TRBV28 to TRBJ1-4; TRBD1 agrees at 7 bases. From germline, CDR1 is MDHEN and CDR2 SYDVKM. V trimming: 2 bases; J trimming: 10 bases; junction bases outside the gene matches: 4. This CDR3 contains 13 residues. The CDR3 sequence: CASSLVQGGKLFF. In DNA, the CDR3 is TGTGCCAGCAGTTTAGTTCAGGGGGGAAAACTGTTTTTT.

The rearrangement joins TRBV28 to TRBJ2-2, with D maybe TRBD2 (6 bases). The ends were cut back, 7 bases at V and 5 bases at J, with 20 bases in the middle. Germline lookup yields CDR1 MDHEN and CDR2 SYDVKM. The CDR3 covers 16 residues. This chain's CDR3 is CASNVPGGPGTGELFF. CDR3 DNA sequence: TGTGCCAGCAACGTGCCCGGGGGTCCCGGAACCGGGGAGCTGTTTTTT.

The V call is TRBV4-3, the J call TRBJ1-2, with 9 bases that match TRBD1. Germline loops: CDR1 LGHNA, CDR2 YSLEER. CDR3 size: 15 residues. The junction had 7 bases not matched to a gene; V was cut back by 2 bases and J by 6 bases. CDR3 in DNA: TGCGCCAGCAGCCAAACCCGGACAGGGGTAAATGGCTACACCTTC. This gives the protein CASSQTRTGVNGYTF.

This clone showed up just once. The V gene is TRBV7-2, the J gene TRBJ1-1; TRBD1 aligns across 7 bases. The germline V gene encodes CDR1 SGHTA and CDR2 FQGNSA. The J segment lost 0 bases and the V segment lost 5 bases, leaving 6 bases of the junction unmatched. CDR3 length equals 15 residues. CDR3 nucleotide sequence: TGTGCCAGCAGCACATCCGGGACAGTGAACACTGAAGCTTTCTTT. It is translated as CASSTSGTVNTEAFF.

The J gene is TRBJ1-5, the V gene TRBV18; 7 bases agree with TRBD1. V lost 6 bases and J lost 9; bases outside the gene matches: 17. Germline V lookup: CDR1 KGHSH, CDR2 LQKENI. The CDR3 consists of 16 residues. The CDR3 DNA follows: TGTGCCAGCTCTTTCTCCCGTGAGGGGGCCGGTGGGCCCCAGCATTTT. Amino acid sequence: CASSFSREGAGGPQHF. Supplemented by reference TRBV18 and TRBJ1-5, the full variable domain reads NAGVMQNPRHLVRRRGQEARLRCSPMKGHSHVYWYRQLPEEGLKFMVYLQKENIIDESGMPKERFSAEFPKEGPSILRIQQVVRGDSAAYFCASSFSREGAGGPQHFGDGTRLSIL.

DNA of the CDR3: TGTGCCAGCAGTTCCCCACCTGGGGGCGGGTCACCCCTCCACTTT. Translation gives CASSSPPGGGSPLHF. The rearrangement joins TRBV7-2 to TRBJ1-6; possibly TRBD1 for D (6 bases). There are 15 residues in the CDR3. Germline lookup yields CDR1 SGHTA and CDR2 FQGNSA. Trimming shortened V by 6 bases and J by 10 bases, and 19 bases separated the two germline ends.

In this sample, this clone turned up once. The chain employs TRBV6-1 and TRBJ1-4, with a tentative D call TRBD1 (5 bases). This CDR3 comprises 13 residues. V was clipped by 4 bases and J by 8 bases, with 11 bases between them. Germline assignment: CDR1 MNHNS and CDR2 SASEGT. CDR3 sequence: CASSGYRDEKLFF. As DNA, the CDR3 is TGTGCCAGCAGTGGGTACCGGGACGAAAAACTGTTTTTT.

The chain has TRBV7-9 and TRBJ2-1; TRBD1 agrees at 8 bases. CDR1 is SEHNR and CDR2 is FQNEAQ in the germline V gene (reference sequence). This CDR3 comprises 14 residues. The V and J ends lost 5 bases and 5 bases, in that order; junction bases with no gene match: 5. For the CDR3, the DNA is TGTGCCAGCAGCCTGACAGGGGTGGACAATGAGCAGTTCTTC. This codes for CASSLTGVDNEQFF.

CDR3 in amino acids: CASSLTGNTGELFF. For the CDR3, the DNA is TGTGCCAGCAGCTTAACAGGGAACACCGGGGAGCTGTTTTTT. This chain links TRBV11-3 with TRBJ2-2, with a possible D match to TRBD1 (5 bases). The CDR3 has 14 amino acids. Trimming cost V 2 bases and J 1 base, with 5 bases left between them. Germline V gives CDR1 SGHNT, CDR2 YENEEA. The variable domain in full, with the rest retrieved from reference TRBV11-3 and TRBJ2-2, is EAGVVQSPRYKIIEKKQPVAFWCNPISGHNTLYWYLQNLGQGPELLIRYENEEAVDDSQLPKDRFSAERLKGVDSTLKIQPAELGDSAVYLCASSLTGNTGELFFGEGSRLTVL.

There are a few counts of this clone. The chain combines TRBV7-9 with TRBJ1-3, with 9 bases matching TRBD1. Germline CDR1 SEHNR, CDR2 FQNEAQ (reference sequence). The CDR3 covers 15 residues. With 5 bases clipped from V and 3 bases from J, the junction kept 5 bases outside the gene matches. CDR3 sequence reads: CASSLDRGRGNTIYF. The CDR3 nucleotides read TGTGCCAGCAGCCTGGACAGGGGTCGTGGAAACACCATATATTTT. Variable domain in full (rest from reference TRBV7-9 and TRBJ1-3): DTGVSQNPRHKITKRGQNVTFRCDPISEHNRLYWYRQTLGQGPEFLTYFQNEAQLEKSRLLSDRFSAERPKGSFSTLEIQRTEQGDSAMYLCASSLDRGRGNTIYFGEGSWLTVV.

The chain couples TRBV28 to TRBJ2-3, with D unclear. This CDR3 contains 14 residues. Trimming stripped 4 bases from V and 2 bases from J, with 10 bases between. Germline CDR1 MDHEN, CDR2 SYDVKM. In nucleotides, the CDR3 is TGTGCCAGCAGTTCCTATGCCCCCACAGATACGCAGTATTTT. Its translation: CASSSYAPTDTQYF.

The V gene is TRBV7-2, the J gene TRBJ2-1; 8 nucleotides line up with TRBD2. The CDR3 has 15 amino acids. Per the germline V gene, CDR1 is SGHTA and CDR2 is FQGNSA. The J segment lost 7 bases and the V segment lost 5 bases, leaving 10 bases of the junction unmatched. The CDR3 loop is CASSLWTSQGNEQFF. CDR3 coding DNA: TGTGCCAGCAGCCTCTGGACTAGCCAGGGGAATGAGCAGTTCTTC.

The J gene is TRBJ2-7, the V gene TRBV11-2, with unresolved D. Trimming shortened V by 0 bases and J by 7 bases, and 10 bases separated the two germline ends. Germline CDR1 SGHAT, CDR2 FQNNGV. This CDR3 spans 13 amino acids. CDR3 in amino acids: CASSLDVQGEQYF. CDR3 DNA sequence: TGTGCCAGCAGCTTAGATGTCCAAGGGGAGCAGTACTTC.